The clone carrying this T cell receptor (beta chain) was counted between two and nine times. TCRdb recomputed calls from the 5' RACE reads with MiXCR, one row per CDR3 protein. The sample has some 96,000 distinct CDR3 sequences, about 12% seen once; the top ten hold about 2.1%. The sample comes from a study of early T cells in non-severe SARS-CoV-2 infection. Per the germline V gene, CDR1 is SGHRS and CDR2 is YFSETQ. The V end lost 0 bases, the J end lost 6 bases, and 13 bases lay between the germline ends. This CDR3 is built from 15 residues. The material sequenced was whole blood. The chain links TRBV5-1 to TRBJ1-5, with D tentatively TRBD1 (5 bases). This sequence was found in an adult who was a healthcare worker with PCR-confirmed SARS-CoV-2 infection or an uninfected control (not recorded which). The CDR3 coding sequence is TGCGCCAGCAGCTTGGATACAGGCCGGGGTCAGCCCCAGCATTTT. Translating it yields CASSLDTGRGQPQHF.